This T cell receptor beta chain was captured by sequencing in a study of Ad26.COV2.S vaccination and SARS-CoV-2 variants. Study context: Donor allocation was to the COV1001 Ad26.COV2.S trial arm.

Assay: immunoSEQ multiplex PCR; the TCRdb copy retains only in-frame clones and omits some. Of over 400,000 clones listed, around 92% are singletons. About this clone: Its matching antigen is unknown.

The study's findings and limits: Non-spike TCR breadth did not differ much between vaccine and placebo recipients.

Described treatment: approximately 18 received Ad26.COV2.S at low or high dose, single or two shots; about 5 received placebo; per-sample allocation not given. Repertoires come from day 63 after the first vaccine or placebo injection. The CDR3 loop spans 14 amino acids. The receptor comes from a person between 18 and 60 years old who received the Ad26.COV2.S COVID-19 vaccine or a placebo. This specimen consisted of peripheral blood, obtained in a trial of Ad26.COV2.S vaccine versus placebo. V and J are TRBV21-1 and TRBJ2-4; whether TRBD2, the table's D call, matches the DNA was not checked. TRBV21-1 is described as a pseudogene. CDR3 in DNA: TGTGCCAGCAGCAGTGCGGGGGCCAAAAACATTCAGTACTTC. As protein: CASSSAGAKNIQYF.